Following are 31 T cell receptor beta chains from one sample sequenced in a study of tumor and adjacent non-tumor tissue in lung cancer. A modified ARM-PCR protocol with three rounds of nested PCR amplified TCRbeta. Each CDR3 protein is one row after TCRdb ran MiXCR on the multiplex PCR reads. The sample has some 99,000 distinct CDR3 sequences; about 75% are singletons. The template was RNA from unsorted bulk tissue. The sequenced sample was lung tumor tissue. The origin of the receptors is a woman aged 55-69 years with non-small cell lung cancer.

Notes on this clonotype: A read error may produce the germline difference seen at one junction end. The chain is built from TRBV12-3 or TRBV12-4 and TRBJ2-7, with D possibly matching TRBD1 (6 bases). This CDR3 is built from 11 residues. The CDR3 DNA is TGTGCCAGCAGCAGGGGCCCACCAGTGGGCTTC. It codes for CASSRGPPVGF.

On this clonotype: Possible read error: a much larger clone is one base away. The chain uses TRBV12-3 or TRBV12-4 and TRBJ1-2, with 12 positions matching TRBD1. V was pared by 6 bases and J by 9 bases, with 11 bases of the junction left unmatched. The CDR3 runs 15 residues. For the CDR3, the DNA is TGTGCCAGCAGCCCGCCGGGACAGGGGGCTTTGAGCTACACCTTC. Translated: CASSPPGQGALSYTF.

This clonotype was counted between two and nine times. The chain carries TRBV15 and TRBJ1-4, with a possible D match to TRBD1 (5 bases). This CDR3 spans 14 amino acids. Germline V gene data show CDR1 as LNHNV and CDR2 as YYDKDF (reference sequence). V lost 3 bases and J lost 7, with 12 bases in between. The CDR3 sequence is CATSRGLMGEKLFF. Written as DNA, the CDR3 is TGTGCCACCAGCAGGGGGCTGATGGGTGAAAAACTGTTTTTT.

Turning to this clonotype: As the CDR3 is not closed by the conserved phenylalanine or tryptophan, this likely results from a read error. It is unclear where the CDR3 begins or ends on the DNA, so no DNA is shown, and the CDR3 is as TCRdb lists it. The chain joins TRBV11-3 to TRBJ2-3; the D call of TRBD1 is as the table states it, not checked on the DNA. The germline CDR1 and CDR2 sequences are SGHNT and YENEEA. From its first to its last residue, the CDR3 has 15 amino acids. CDR3 sequence reads: CASSPAGQGGHTWYY.

The chain employs TRBV6-5 and TRBJ2-2; TRBD1 aligns across 7 bases. Germline V gene sequence: CDR1 MNHEY, CDR2 SVGAGI. V gave up 5 bases and J gave up 0 bases; unmatched junction bases: 15. This CDR3 has 19 residues. The CDR3 DNA is TGTGCCAGCAGTGGTCCGGGACAGTCATCGTTCGCGAACACCGGGGAGCTGTTTTTT. It encodes CASSGPGQSSFANTGELFF.

On this clonotype: This may be a read error, as it is one base from a much larger clone. This chain connects TRBV6-2 or TRBV6-3 to TRBJ2-7, with TRBD2 as a possible D gene (6 bases). The V gene lost 3 bases and the J gene lost 4 bases, with 16 bases spanning the gap. Germline CDR1 reads MNHEY; CDR2 reads SVGEGT. CDR3 length: 15 amino acids. The CDR3 DNA reads TGTGCCAGCAGTTATCCTAGCGCGTTGTTATACGAGCAGTACTTC. Protein sequence: CASSYPSALLYEQYF.

About this clonotype itself: An end of the junction differs from the germline gene, which may be a read error. The V gene is TRBV4-3, the J gene TRBJ2-3; 13 positions match TRBD2. There are 15 residues in the CDR3. From germline, CDR1 is LGHNA and CDR2 YSLEER. CDR3 region: CPSSQGTSGADVQYF. The CDR3 bases are TGCCCCAGCAGCCAAGGGACTAGCGGGGCAGATGTGCAGTATTTT.

The sample holds one count of this clonotype. The V and J genes are TRBV20-1 and TRBJ2-7; D may correspond to TRBD1 or TRBD2 (5 bases each). The germline CDR1 and CDR2 sequences are DFQATT and SNEGSKA (reference sequence). This CDR3 is built from 13 residues. In DNA form, the CDR3 reads TGCTGTGTTAGTGCGACAGCGGCCTACGAGCAGTACTTC. Its protein product is CCVSATAAYEQYF.

V gene TRBV11-2 combines with J gene TRBJ2-3; D remains unclear. CDR1 and CDR2 from the germline V gene are SGHAT and FQNNGV. V shed 9 bases and J shed 7 bases, with 23 bases lying between them. This CDR3 is 15 amino acids long. Here the CDR3 DNA reads TGTGCCAGTAGCATAGAGCCCCGAGGTGGGAATACGCAGTATTTT. The encoded protein is CASSIEPRGGNTQYF.

This clonotype came up a few times. The chain combines TRBV28 with TRBJ1-1; no clear D. V was pared by 6 bases and J by 4 bases, with 21 bases between. CDR1 and CDR2 from the germline V gene are MDHEN and SYDVKM. The CDR3 is 16 amino acids. The CDR3 DNA sequence: TGTGCCAGCAGAGCCGGTGAGCTCGAGGCAGGCACTGAAGCTTTCTTT. It codes for CASRAGELEAGTEAFF.

Worth noting for this clonotype: Possible read error: a much larger clone is one base away. The V and J genes are TRBV12-3 or TRBV12-4 and TRBJ2-5; D is undetermined. V was shortened by 4 bases and J by 7 bases, with 10 bases between the two germline ends. This CDR3 has 12 residues. The CDR3 coding sequence is TGTGCCAGCAGTTCCTGTCCCAGGACCCAGTACTTC. Its translation is CASSSCPRTQYF.

Notes on this clonotype: At one end the junction does not follow the germline gene, possibly because of a read error. The CDR3 bases are TGTGCCAGCAACCACGGCGACTCCACAGAAACGCAGTATTTT. Translating gives CASNHGDSTETQYF. J is TRBJ2-3 and V is TRBV6-2 or TRBV6-3; D call uncertain. Germline V gene lookup returns CDR1 MNHEY and CDR2 SVGEGT. The CDR3 loop spans 14 amino acids.

This clonotype showed up just once. One end of the junction does not line up with germline, which may come from a read error. The V and J genes are TRBV5-4 and TRBJ1-1, with a possible D match to TRBD1 (6 bases). Germline V CDR1 and CDR2: SGHNT, YYREEE (reference sequence). This CDR3 has 16 residues. The CDR3 DNA is TGTGCCAGCACCTTGGATACAGGGAACATGAACACTGAAGCTTTCTTT. Encoded protein: CASTLDTGNMNTEAFF.

In its sample, this clonotype was seen many times. The rearrangement joins TRBV6-2 or TRBV6-3 to TRBJ2-5; maybe TRBD2 (5 bases). The ends were cut back, 0 bases at V and 1 base at J, with 12 bases in the middle. CDR1 is MNHEY, CDR2 SVGEGT, per germline. The CDR3 length is 16 residues. DNA for the CDR3: TGTGCCAGCAGTTACTCGGGTGGAGCGGCCCAAGAGACCCAGTACTTC. It encodes CASSYSGGAAQETQYF.

This clonotype has more than one count but fewer than ten. This may be a read error, as it is one base from a much larger clone. The J gene is TRBJ1-1, the V gene TRBV29-1, with unresolved D. The CDR3 sequence is 13 residues long. Germline CDR1 is SQVTM and CDR2 is ANQGSEA. Trimming cost V 2 bases and J 5 bases, with 12 bases left between them. CDR3 nucleotides: TGCAGCGTTGAACGAGAGACGAGGACTGAAGCTTTCTTT. It is translated as CSVERETRTEAFF.

On this clonotype: One end of the junction does not line up with germline, which may come from a read error. V and J are TRBV20-1 and TRBJ1-5, with a possible D match to TRBD1 (6 bases). This CDR3 region has 13 residues. Germline V gene sequence: CDR1 DFQATT, CDR2 SNEGSKA (reference sequence). CDR3 DNA: TGCAGTGCTAGGGGGGGGGCACGTCAGTCCCAGCATTTT. It encodes CSARGGARQSQHF.

This clonotype is medium-sized within its sample. The chain joins TRBV11-1 to TRBJ1-2; 7 nucleotides agree with TRBD1. Germline lookup yields CDR1 SGHAT and CDR2 FQDESV (reference sequence). With V trimmed by 5 bases and J by 5 bases, 11 bases remained unmatched. There are 15 residues in the CDR3. The CDR3 sequence is CASSTGQEAGYGYTF. The CDR3 DNA follows: TGTGCCAGCAGCACCGGACAGGAGGCAGGGTATGGCTACACCTTC.

This clonotype was observed a few times. A much larger clonotype is one base distant, so this may be a read error. This chain links TRBV28 with TRBJ2-1; D could derive from TRBD1 or TRBD2 (5 bases each). Looked up from germline, CDR1 is MDHEN and CDR2 is SYDVKM. The V end lost 7 bases, the J end lost 10 bases, and 20 bases lay between the germline ends. The CDR3 is made up of 14 amino acids. CDR3 coding DNA: TGTGCCAGCAATTACTCCGGGACCAATGCGGAGCAGTTCTTC. Amino acids: CASNYSGTNAEQFF.

This clonotype was detected only once. Compared with germline, one end of the junction differs, possibly owing to a read error. The rearrangement uses TRBV7-9 and TRBJ1-1; D not resolved. The CDR3 covers 13 residues. In germline, CDR1 is SEHNR, CDR2 FQNEAQ (reference sequence). The CDR3: CASSLDGNTEASF. The CDR3 nucleotides read TGTGCCAGCAGCTTAGACGGAAACACTGAAGCTTCCTTT.

This clonotype was seen only a few times. The chain carries TRBV14 and TRBJ2-5, with 9 bases matching TRBD2. The CDR3 length is 16 residues. Per germline, CDR1 SGHDN and CDR2 FVKESK. Trimming at V came to 0 bases and at J to 4 bases, leaving 6 bases not matched to a gene. CDR3 bases: TGTGCCAGCAGCCAAGATTACCTAGCGGGACGAGAGACCCAGTACTTC. Amino acid sequence: CASSQDYLAGRETQYF.

Points on this clonotype: The junction does not match germline at one end; this may be a read error. The chain employs TRBV20-1 and TRBJ2-7; D gene ambiguous. The CDR3 spans 18 residues. CDR1 and CDR2 (germline): DFQATT, SNEGSKA (reference sequence). CDR3 region: CNARATIGGHSSSYEQYF. Written as DNA, the CDR3 is TGCAATGCTAGAGCGACCATAGGTGGGCACTCAAGCTCCTACGAGCAGTACTTC.

To note about this clonotype: A much larger clone lies a single base off, so this may be a read error. The gene calls are TRBV6-2 or TRBV6-3 and TRBJ2-7; D not resolved. This CDR3 spans 15 amino acids. The germline V gene encodes CDR1 MNHEY and CDR2 SVGEGT. The CDR3 loop reads CASSYSGNQGYEHYF. In DNA, the CDR3 is TGTGCCAGCAGTTACTCGGGGAACCAAGGCTACGAGCACTACTTC.

This clonotype was counted a single time. One end of the junction varies from germline; a read error may be responsible. The V and J genes are TRBV11-2 and TRBJ1-1; D gene ambiguous. The CDR3 runs to 15 residues. Germline V lookup: CDR1 SGHAT, CDR2 FQNNGV. CDR3 in amino acids: CASSLDPGVYNETFF. The CDR3 coding sequence is TGTGCCAGCAGCTTAGATCCTGGCGTATACAATGAAACTTTCTTT.

Concerning this clonotype itself: One end of the junction is discordant with germline, which a read error may explain. The V and J genes are TRBV20-1 and TRBJ1-4; D ambiguous. CDR3 size: 15 residues. Germline values: CDR1 DFQATT, CDR2 SNEGSKA (reference sequence). The CDR3 protein is CSTRDPGASNEKLFF. In DNA, the CDR3 is TGTAGTACTAGAGATCCGGGAGCGTCTAACGAAAAACTGTTTTTT.

This clonotype has just one count. A much larger clonotype is one base distant, so this may be a read error. This sequence joins TRBV6-2 or TRBV6-3 and TRBJ2-5; 12 nucleotides line up with TRBD2. The CDR3 spans 16 residues. CDR1 and CDR2 (germline): MNHEY, SVGEGT. For the CDR3, the DNA is TGTGCCAGCAGTTACGCTAGCGGGGGGGCCGATGAGACCCAGCACTTC. It specifies CASSYASGGADETQHF.

As for this clonotype: The final CDR3 position lacks the conserved phenylalanine or tryptophan, pointing to a likely read error. The chain is built from TRBV12-3 or TRBV12-4 and TRBJ2-5; D possibly matches TRBD1 or TRBD2 (5 bases each). The CDR3 runs to 13 residues. DNA for the CDR3: TGTGTCAGCAGTTGGGACGGCCCAGAGACCCAGTACTCC. As protein: CVSSWDGPETQYS.

This clonotype came up many times. This chain joins TRBV12-3 or TRBV12-4 and TRBJ1-2, with a possible D match to TRBD1 (5 bases). Trimming shortened V by 6 bases and J by 4 bases, and 15 bases separated the two germline ends. The CDR3 runs to 14 residues. CDR3 bases: TGTGCCAGCAGCTCCAACAGGTCGCCCTATGGCTACACCTTC. Protein: CASSSNRSPYGYTF.

In its sample, this clonotype was seen many times. The genes are TRBV6-1 and TRBJ2-1, with 10 positions matching TRBD2. The V and J ends lost 5 bases and 9 bases, in that order; junction bases with no gene match: 16. Germline V gives CDR1 MNHNS, CDR2 SASEGT. The CDR3 runs to 17 residues. CDR3 bases: TGTGCCAGCAGTCGGTGGCCTAGCGGGGGTGGCGGGGGTGAGCAGTTCTTC. Its protein product is CASSRWPSGGGGGEQFF.

J is TRBJ2-7 and V is TRBV12-3 or TRBV12-4; TRBD1 is a possible D gene (5 bases). The ends were cut back, 4 bases at V and 5 bases at J, with 15 bases in the middle. The CDR3 is 14 amino acids. CDR3 coding DNA: TGTGCCAGCAGTTACATCGTCAGGGCCAACGAGCAGTACTTC. Protein product: CASSYIVRANEQYF.

With respect to this clonotype: Likely a read error: the CDR3 ends without its conserved phenylalanine or tryptophan. The chain combines TRBV20-1 with TRBJ2-4; D perhaps matches TRBD2 (6 bases). Germline values: CDR1 DFQATT, CDR2 SNEGSKA (reference sequence). Trimming took off 5 bases at V and 13 bases at J, with 18 bases between the two ends. This CDR3 is 12 amino acids long. The CDR3 region is CSAPCPSEDQYL. Written as DNA, the CDR3 is TGCAGTGCTCCGTGCCCTAGCGAGGACCAGTACTTG.

In its sample, this clonotype was seen many times. The chain links TRBV11-2 to TRBJ1-4; 7 nucleotides align to TRBD1. The V and J ends lost 3 bases and 8 bases, in that order; junction bases with no gene match: 9. This CDR3 has 15 residues. CDR1 and CDR2 from the germline V gene are SGHAT and FQNNGV. In DNA, the CDR3 is TGTGCCAGCAGCTTGGACAGGTCCCTATGGGAAAAACTGTTTTTT. This translates into CASSLDRSLWEKLFF.